Following are 18 T cell receptor beta chains from one sample sequenced in a study of blood T cell repertoires in COVID-19. Clones were sequenced by immunoSEQ multiplex PCR, and TCRdb holds only the in-frame ones, with some missing. Altogether more than 450,000 clones are present, roughly 90% being singletons, with the ten largest covering 0.7%. The sample was PBMCs or T cells enriched from blood (not recorded which). The origin of the receptors is a woman between 18 and 29 years old who had recovered from COVID-19.

This clone has only one observation. The J gene is TRBJ1-1, the V gene TRBV3-1 (or the pseudogene TRBV3-2), with D perhaps matching TRBD1 (6 bases). The germline CDR1 and CDR2 sequences are LGHDT and YNNKEL (reference sequence). The V and J ends lost 4 bases and 1 base respectively, with 22 bases between them. CDR3 length: 18 amino acids. The CDR3 DNA is TGTGCCAGCAGCCGGGGGCAACAGAGGCCGGTTGAGAACACTGAAGCTTTCTTT. Its translation is CASSRGQQRPVENTEAFF.

J is TRBJ2-5 and V is TRBV6-1, with no clear D. The ends were cut back, 3 bases at V and 5 bases at J, with 7 bases in the middle. Germline CDR1 is MNHNS and CDR2 is SASEGT. The CDR3 is 12 residues long. CDR3 bases: TGTGCCAGCAGTGATTTCGGGGAGACCCAGTACTTC. Protein product: CASSDFGETQYF.

This chain links TRBV24-1 with TRBJ1-1; 7 bases agree with TRBD1. V lost 3 bases and J lost 6; bases outside the gene matches: 9. Germline CDR1 reads KGHDR; CDR2 reads SFDVKD. This CDR3 contains 15 residues. CDR3 residues: CATSDPRQGEAEAFF. In DNA, the CDR3 is TGTGCCACCAGTGATCCAAGGCAGGGGGAGGCTGAAGCTTTCTTT.

The rearrangement joins TRBV3-1 (or the pseudogene TRBV3-2) to TRBJ2-5; 11 bases are a match to TRBD2. Trimming removed 4 bases from V and 5 bases from J; junction bases left unmatched: 9. Germline V gene lookup returns CDR1 LGHDT and CDR2 YNNKEL (reference sequence). The CDR3 is 16 amino acids. The chain's CDR3 is CASSPIPWTSGETQYF. CDR3 coding DNA: TGTGCCAGCAGCCCAATCCCTTGGACTAGCGGGGAGACCCAGTACTTC.

The chain has TRBV10-1 and TRBJ1-1, with D possibly being TRBD1 (5 bases). From germline, CDR1 is WNHNN and CDR2 SYGVQD (reference sequence). This CDR3 has 13 amino acids. Trimming removed 4 bases at V and 2 bases at J, with 8 bases between. This CDR3 is CASSGQPNTEAFF. Written as DNA, the CDR3 is TGCGCCAGCAGTGGACAGCCCAACACTGAAGCTTTCTTT.

The chain uses TRBV4-1 and TRBJ1-5; tentative D call: TRBD1 (6 bases). Trimming removed 1 base at V and 2 bases at J, with 15 bases between. This CDR3 is built from 17 residues. The germline V gene encodes CDR1 MGHRA and CDR2 YSYEKL. CDR3 sequence (DNA): TGCGCCAGCAGCCAAGGGTTCGTAGGGGGAGGCAATCAGCCCCAGCATTTT. This encodes CASSQGFVGGGNQPQHF.

J is TRBJ1-1 and V is TRBV29-1; D may be TRBD1 (6 bases). Trimming left V 7 bases short and J 1 base short, with 16 bases between. Germline V gives CDR1 SQVTM, CDR2 ANQGSEA. CDR3 length: 14 amino acids. The CDR3 region is CSAETDRRNTEAFF. CDR3 nucleotides: TGCAGCGCAGAGACCGACAGGAGGAACACTGAAGCTTTCTTT.

This clone was observed a single time. V is TRBV5-4 and J is TRBJ2-7, with D maybe TRBD2 (6 bases). The V gene lost 0 bases and the J gene lost 0 bases, with 10 bases spanning the gap. CDR1 is SGHNT, CDR2 YYREEE, per germline (reference sequence). This CDR3 has 15 amino acids. For the CDR3, the DNA is TGTGCCAGCAGCTTGGGTCGGGGGACCTCCTACGAGCAGTACTTC. Amino acids: CASSLGRGTSYEQYF. The full variable domain, completed using reference TRBV5-4 and TRBJ2-7, is ETGVTQSPTHLIKTRGQQVTLRCSSQSGHNTVSWYQQALGQGPQFIFQYYREEENGRGNFPPRFSGLQFPNYSSELNVNALELDDSALYLCASSLGRGTSYEQYFGPGTRLTVT.

The chain has TRBV6-1 and TRBJ1-1, with D possibly matching TRBD1 (5 bases). The germline V and J ends were trimmed by 4 bases and 2 bases, with 20 bases remaining between them. This CDR3 region has 17 residues. CDR1 and CDR2 from the germline V gene are MNHNS and SASEGT. The CDR3 here is CASSVSAFGGINTEAFF. CDR3 nucleotides: TGTGCCAGCAGTGTATCCGCTTTTGGGGGGATTAACACTGAAGCTTTCTTT.

This chain uses TRBV7-9 with TRBJ2-2; no firm D call. CDR1 and CDR2 (germline): SEHNR, FQNEAQ (reference sequence). Trimming took 5 bases from V and 1 from J, leaving 14 bases between them. CDR3 length: 16 residues. The CDR3: CASSPFFAVNTGELFF. CDR3 DNA sequence: TGTGCCAGCAGCCCGTTTTTTGCAGTGAACACCGGGGAGCTGTTTTTT.

The J gene is TRBJ1-3, the V gene TRBV19; D remains ambiguous. The V gene lost 0 bases and the J gene lost 4 bases, with 10 bases spanning the gap. The germline gives CDR1 LNHDA, CDR2 SQIVND (reference sequence). This CDR3 contains 15 residues. This chain's CDR3 is CASSIDAEVGNTIYF. The DNA for the CDR3 is TGTGCCAGTAGTATAGACGCGGAGGTGGGAAACACCATATATTTT.

The chain recombines TRBV18 with TRBJ1-5; a weak D match, TRBD1 (6 bases). Germline assignment: CDR1 KGHSH and CDR2 LQKENI. V was trimmed by 8 bases and J by 4 bases, leaving 27 bases between them. CDR3 length equals 18 residues. CDR3 in amino acids: CASGPTLDSMLRNQPQHF. The CDR3 DNA is TGTGCCAGCGGACCTACTTTGGACAGCATGCTTAGAAATCAGCCCCAGCATTTT.

The chain uses TRBV10-1 and TRBJ2-1; no reliable D call. This CDR3 contains 10 residues. Germline lookup yields CDR1 WNHNN and CDR2 SYGVQD (reference sequence). V was clipped by 6 bases and J by 6 bases, with 3 bases between them. CDR3 DNA: TGCGCCAGCAGCGTCAATGAGCAGTTCTTC. Amino acids: CASSVNEQFF.

This clone was seen once. Germline is not matched at one junction end, which may reflect a read error. This chain links TRBV7-9 with TRBJ1-4; 7 nucleotides line up with TRBD1. There are 13 residues in the CDR3. Germline V lookup: CDR1 SEHNR, CDR2 FQNEAQ (reference sequence). The CDR3 sequence is CASSLLGQTGQFF. The CDR3 DNA follows: TGTGCCAGCAGCCTTTTGGGGCAGACGGGACAGTTCTTT. Supplemented by reference TRBV7-9 and TRBJ1-4, the full variable domain reads DTGVSQNPRHKITKRGQNVTFRCDPISEHNRLYWYRQTLGQGPEFLTYFQNEAQLEKSRLLSDRFSAERPKGSFSTLEIQRTEQGDSAMYLCASSLLGQTGQFFGSGTQLSVL.

The rearrangement uses TRBV3-1 (or the pseudogene TRBV3-2) and TRBJ1-2; possible D gene TRBD1, 6 bases. V lost 0 bases, J lost 8 bases, and 16 bases lay in between. CDR3 length: 15 residues. The V gene's germline CDR1 is LGHDT and CDR2 YNNKEL (reference sequence). The DNA for the CDR3 is TGTGCCAGCAGCCAAGATTTCATCAACCAGGGGGGCTACACCTTC. This encodes CASSQDFINQGGYTF.

This chain joins TRBV13 and TRBJ2-7; 9 bases are shared with TRBD2. V was pared by 3 bases and J by 3 bases, with 6 bases of the junction left unmatched. The CDR3 extends over 15 amino acids. CDR1 is PRHDT, CDR2 FYEKMQ, per germline (reference sequence). Here the CDR3 reads CASSFSGGPNYEQYF. The CDR3 DNA follows: TGTGCCAGCAGCTTTAGCGGGGGACCTAACTACGAGCAGTACTTC.

The rearrangement uses TRBV7-8 and TRBJ1-1; D unclear. With 3 bases removed from V and 1 base from J, the gap between germline ends came to 9 bases. This CDR3 has 14 residues. The germline V gene has CDR1 SGHVS and CDR2 FQNEAQ. CDR3 loop: CASSFIEANTEAFF. CDR3 nucleotides: TGTGCCAGCAGCTTCATAGAAGCGAACACTGAAGCTTTCTTT.

The rearrangement uses TRBV7-2 and TRBJ1-2; a weak D match, TRBD1 (5 bases). Germline V lookup: CDR1 SGHTA, CDR2 FQGNSA. The CDR3 totals 14 residues. The V end lost 6 bases, the J end lost 8 bases, and 19 bases lay between the germline ends. The CDR3 DNA sequence: TGTGCCAGCAGTCGTCAACAGGTCGTCGGGGGCTACACCTTC. Translation gives CASSRQQVVGGYTF.